The 21 T cell receptor beta chains in this list originate from one sample, sequenced in a study of cytomegalovirus exposure and HLA in healthy donors (dated by TCRdb to 2015 to 2018). The library relied on the immunoSEQ multiplex PCR assay. A mixture of 60 forward primers for TCR Vbeta segments and 13 reverse primers for TCR Jbeta segments was used in the multiplex PCR. In TCRdb, the immuneACCESS table is reduced to in-frame sequences with V and J assigned. These tables do not hold every clone; where another copy was compared, an unresolved V gene accounts for under half, and the others remain unexplained. Recorded for this sample are some 180,000 clones; approximately 77% of them occurred a single time. The ten largest clones add up to roughly 3.6% of the sample. The sequencing input was PBMCs. All receptors come from a man aged 40-49 years in good health and CMV-seropositive.

The chain links TRBV28 to TRBJ2-7; 8 bases align to TRBD2. V was clipped by 2 bases and J by 2 bases; unmatched bases: 11. The CDR3 is made up of 17 amino acids. Germline V lookup: CDR1 MDHEN, CDR2 SYDVKM. CDR3 residues: CASSLRVIAGSTYEQYF. The DNA for the CDR3 is TGTGCCAGCAGTTTAAGGGTCATAGCGGGATCAACCTACGAGCAGTACTTC. Drawing the rest from reference TRBV28 and TRBJ2-7, the complete variable domain is DVKVTQSSRYLVKRTGEKVFLECVQDMDHENMFWYRQDPGLGLRLIYFSYDVKMKEKGDIPEGYSVSREKKERFSLILESASTNQTSMYLCASSLRVIAGSTYEQYFGPGTRLTVT.

The chain links TRBV5-1 to TRBJ1-5; possible D gene TRBD1, 6 bases. The CDR3 runs 16 residues. With 3 bases removed from V and 0 bases from J, the gap between germline ends came to 13 bases. Per the germline V gene, CDR1 is SGHRS and CDR2 is YFSETQ. The CDR3 protein is CASSYGGQYSNQPQHF. CDR3 DNA sequence: TGCGCCAGCAGCTACGGAGGACAGTATAGCAATCAGCCCCAGCATTTT.

The J gene is TRBJ1-2, the V gene TRBV19, with D perhaps matching TRBD1 (5 bases). This CDR3 contains 13 residues. The V gene lost 6 bases and the J gene lost 7 bases, with 15 bases spanning the gap. Germline assignment: CDR1 LNHDA and CDR2 SQIVND (reference sequence). CDR3 coding DNA: TGTGCCAGTAGACATTCTTCGGGGGGTGGCTACACCTTC. It is translated as CASRHSSGGGYTF. Using reference TRBV19 and TRBJ1-2 for the parts outside the CDR3, the full variable domain is DGGITQSPKYLFRKEGQNVTLSCEQNLNHDAMYWYRQDPGQGLRLIYYSQIVNDFQKGDIAEGYSVSREKKESFPLTVTSAQKNPTAFYLCASRHSSGGGYTFGSGTRLTVV.

The chain links TRBV28 to TRBJ1-5, with D possibly being TRBD1 (6 bases). This CDR3 contains 13 residues. Per the germline V gene, CDR1 is MDHEN and CDR2 is SYDVKM. Trimming stripped 7 bases from V and 7 bases from J, with 14 bases between. CDR3 in DNA: TGTGCCAGCAAAACAGGGTTTATACAGCCCCAGCATTTT. This translates into CASKTGFIQPQHF.

The chain is built from TRBV4-2 and TRBJ2-3; 10 bases map to TRBD2. V was pared by 0 bases and J by 6 bases, with 6 bases of the junction left unmatched. CDR1 and CDR2 from the germline V gene are LGHNA and YNFKEQ. This CDR3 has 16 amino acids. The CDR3: CASSQDGGLASDTQYF. CDR3 nucleotide sequence: TGTGCCAGCAGCCAAGACGGGGGACTAGCGTCTGATACGCAGTATTTT.

The V gene is TRBV5-1, the J gene TRBJ2-2, with TRBD2 matching over 10 bases. Losses at the gene ends were 3 bases for V and 6 bases for J; bases not matched to a gene: 8. The CDR3 totals 16 residues. The germline V gene encodes CDR1 SGHRS and CDR2 YFSETQ. The CDR3 protein is CASSWGAGGPAGELFF. DNA for the CDR3: TGCGCCAGCAGCTGGGGAGCGGGAGGGCCGGCCGGGGAGCTGTTTTTT.

The chain recombines TRBV6-1 with TRBJ2-7; the D gene is possibly TRBD1 (6 bases). Germline CDR1 and CDR2: MNHNS and SASEGT. Between the trimmed V and J ends, which lost 5 bases and 0 bases, there was a span of 11 bases. This CDR3 contains 14 residues. This CDR3 is CASSSRTDSYEQYF. The CDR3 nucleotides are TGTGCCAGCAGTTCACGGACAGACTCCTACGAGCAGTACTTC.

The chain has TRBV20-1 and TRBJ2-5; unclear D gene. Germline loops: CDR1 DFQATT, CDR2 SNEGSKA (reference sequence). The CDR3 consists of 11 residues. Trimming removed 3 bases from V and 5 bases from J, with 7 bases in between. The CDR3 DNA reads TGCAGTGCTAGCTCCCCGGAGACCCAGTACTTC. This gives the protein CSASSPETQYF.

The genes are TRBV6-5 and TRBJ1-1; 7 nucleotides align to TRBD1. Germline trimming cut 0 bases from V and 10 bases from J; bases unmatched to any gene: 14. Germline values: CDR1 MNHEY, CDR2 SVGAGI. The CDR3 loop spans 16 amino acids. Written as DNA, the CDR3 is TGTGCCAGCAGTTACTCGAACCTAGGGGGCTTCGTACGAGCTTTCTTT. Encoded protein: CASSYSNLGGFVRAFF.

This clone is a singleton in its sample. The chain carries TRBV2 and TRBJ2-2; 7 positions match TRBD1. CDR1 and CDR2 (germline): SNHLY, FYNNEI. This CDR3 comprises 16 residues. The J segment lost 6 bases and the V segment lost 5 bases, leaving 12 bases of the junction unmatched. Written as DNA, the CDR3 is TGTGCCAGCAGTCAAAACAGGGGCCCGGGGTCCGGGGAGCTGTTTTTT. It is translated as CASSQNRGPGSGELFF. The full variable domain, rest sourced from reference TRBV2 and TRBJ2-2, is EPEVTQTPSHQVTQMGQEVILRCVPISNHLYFYWYRQILGQKVEFLVSFYNNEISEKSEIFDDQFSVERPDGSNFTLKIRSTKLEDSAMYFCASSQNRGPGSGELFFGEGSRLTVL.

This clone was seen just once. The chain links TRBV27 to TRBJ2-2, with 12 bases fitting TRBD2. J gave up 4 bases and V 6 bases, and 3 bases lay outside the gene matches. Germline V gene data show CDR1 as MNHEY and CDR2 as SMNVEV (reference sequence). The CDR3 consists of 15 residues. The CDR3 region has the DNA TGTGCCAGCAGCCGACTAGCGGGAGTCACCGGGGAGCTGTTTTTT. It yields the protein CASSRLAGVTGELFF.

The V call is TRBV10-3, the J call TRBJ1-1; 9 bases are a match to TRBD1. The CDR3 length is 16 residues. The germline gives CDR1 ENHRY, CDR2 SYGVKD. Germline trimming cut 6 bases from V and 1 base from J; bases unmatched to any gene: 9. The DNA of the CDR3 is TGTGCCATCAGCATGACAGGGGGAAGGGGGAACACTGAAGCTTTCTTT. Translating gives CAISMTGGRGNTEAFF.

The gene calls are TRBV18 and TRBJ2-4, with 10 bases fitting TRBD1. The CDR3 covers 18 residues. Germline assignment: CDR1 KGHSH and CDR2 LQKENI. The J segment lost 1 base and the V segment lost 6 bases, leaving 12 bases of the junction unmatched. The DNA of the CDR3 is TGTGCCAGCTCTTCGACAGGGGGCGCCGGAGTGGCCAAAAACATTCAGTACTTC. Translated: CASSSTGGAGVAKNIQYF.

The sample holds a few counts of this clone. J is TRBJ2-7 and V is TRBV5-1; D is perhaps TRBD2 (6 bases). The CDR3 is 15 residues long. V was cut by 4 bases and J by 1 base, with 15 bases left in between. The germline CDR1 and CDR2 sequences are SGHRS and YFSETQ. CDR3 residues: CASSPGGAGSYEQYF. The DNA for the CDR3 is TGCGCCAGCAGCCCTGGCGGGGCAGGTTCCTACGAGCAGTACTTC.

This clone was observed a few times. J is TRBJ2-4 and V is TRBV4-2; 8 positions agree with TRBD1. V shed 0 bases, J shed 0 bases, and the junction held 10 bases outside the gene matches. CDR3 length: 19 amino acids. Looked up from germline, CDR1 is LGHNA and CDR2 is YNFKEQ. CDR3: CASSQEGRGPTGAKNIQYF. DNA for the CDR3: TGTGCCAGCAGCCAAGAGGGCAGGGGGCCGACTGGAGCCAAAAACATTCAGTACTTC.

This chain connects TRBV10-3 to TRBJ2-3; D is unclear. V dropped 4 bases and J dropped 2 bases, with 7 bases sitting between them. The CDR3 has 13 amino acids. Germline CDR1 and CDR2: ENHRY and SYGVKD. CDR3 residues: CAISGSLTDTQYF. CDR3 nucleotides: TGTGCCATCAGTGGTAGCCTCACAGATACGCAGTATTTT.

The rearrangement joins TRBV7-8 to TRBJ1-1, with 8 bases matching TRBD1. V lost 5 bases to trimming and J lost 1 base; unmatched junction nucleotides: 3. There are 14 residues in the CDR3. Germline CDR1 is SGHVS and CDR2 is FQNEAQ. DNA for the CDR3: TGTGCCAGCAGCACCCAGGGGGCGAACACTGAAGCTTTCTTT. Translating it yields CASSTQGANTEAFF. The whole variable domain, remainder taken from reference TRBV7-8 and TRBJ1-1, is GAGVSQSPRYKVAKRGQDVALRCDPISGHVSLFWYQQALGQGPEFLTYFQNEAQLDKSGLPSDRFFAERPEGSVSTLKIQRTQQEDSAVYLCASSTQGANTEAFFGQGTRLTVV.

This sequence joins TRBV29-1 and TRBJ1-1; D not certain. From germline, CDR1 is SQVTM and CDR2 ANQGSEA. V lost 6 bases and J 2 bases, leaving 13 bases between the germline ends. The CDR3 sequence is 13 residues long. In nucleotides, the CDR3 is TGCAGCGTGGCCGAGACACCCAACACTGAAGCTTTCTTT. It is translated as CSVAETPNTEAFF.

The table lists this clone with a few counts. J is TRBJ2-1 and V is TRBV28; D is possibly TRBD1 (7 bases). The CDR3 consists of 13 residues. From germline, CDR1 is MDHEN and CDR2 SYDVKM. Trimming shortened V by 11 bases and J by 8 bases, and 19 bases separated the two germline ends. CDR3: CALGQGGTDEQFF. The CDR3 region has the DNA TGTGCCCTGGGGCAGGGGGGTACGGATGAGCAGTTCTTC. Complete variable domain (other parts from reference TRBV28 and TRBJ2-1): DVKVTQSSRYLVKRTGEKVFLECVQDMDHENMFWYRQDPGLGLRLIYFSYDVKMKEKGDIPEGYSVSREKKERFSLILESASTNQTSMYLCALGQGGTDEQFFGPGTRLTVL.

The rearrangement uses TRBV4-3 and TRBJ2-7; the match to TRBD2 covers 7 bases. The V segment lost 4 bases and the J segment 13 bases; nucleotides outside the gene matches: 10. Germline CDR1 LGHNA, CDR2 YSLEER. This CDR3 is 12 amino acids long. DNA for the CDR3: TGCGCCAGCAGCCCCCCCCGGAGCGGGGACTACTTC. It encodes CASSPPRSGDYF.

The chain joins TRBV6-1 to TRBJ2-7; 8 bases are shared with TRBD2. The CDR3 length is 14 residues. Germline trimming cut 3 bases from V and 5 bases from J; bases unmatched to any gene: 6. The germline V gene encodes CDR1 MNHNS and CDR2 SASEGT. The CDR3 loop is CASSEKRGLNEQYF. The CDR3 DNA follows: TGTGCCAGCAGTGAGAAGCGGGGGCTAAACGAGCAGTACTTC.